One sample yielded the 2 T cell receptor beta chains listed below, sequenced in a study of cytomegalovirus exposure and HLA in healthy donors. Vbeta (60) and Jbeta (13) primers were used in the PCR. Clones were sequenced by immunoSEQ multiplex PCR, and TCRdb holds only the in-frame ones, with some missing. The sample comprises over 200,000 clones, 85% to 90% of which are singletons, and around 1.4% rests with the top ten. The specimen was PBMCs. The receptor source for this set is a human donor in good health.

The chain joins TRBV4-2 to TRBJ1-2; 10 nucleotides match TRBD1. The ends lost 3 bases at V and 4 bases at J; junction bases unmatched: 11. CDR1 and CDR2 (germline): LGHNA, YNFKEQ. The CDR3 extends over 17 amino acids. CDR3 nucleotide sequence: TGTGCCAGCAGCCAGGACTCCGGGACAGGGGTTAGCTATGGCTACACCTTC. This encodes CASSQDSGTGVSYGYTF.

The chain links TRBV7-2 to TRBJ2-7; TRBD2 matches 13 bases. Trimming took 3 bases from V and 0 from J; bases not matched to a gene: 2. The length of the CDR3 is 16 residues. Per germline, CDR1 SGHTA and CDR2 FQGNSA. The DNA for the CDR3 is TGTGCCAGCAGCTTGGGGACTAGCGGGATCTCCTACGAGCAGTACTTC. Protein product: CASSLGTSGISYEQYF.